Below, 19 T cell receptor beta chains from the same sample are listed, as sequenced in a study of OX40 agonist ivuxolimab in advanced cancers. Generated by immunoSEQ multiplex PCR, the TCRdb table keeps only in-frame clones and is missing some. The sample shows tens of thousands of clones, about 85% of them seen only once. Material: CD4+ or CD8+ T cells sorted from blood, obtained in a trial of the OX40 agonist ivuxolimab. These receptors were collected from an adult with an advanced solid tumor such as melanoma, head and neck, liver or kidney cancer.

The gene calls are TRBV19 and TRBJ2-7; D is undetermined. The V gene lost 5 bases and the J gene lost 2 bases, with 10 bases spanning the gap. This CDR3 comprises 13 residues. Germline V lookup: CDR1 LNHDA, CDR2 SQIVND (reference sequence). CDR3 amino acids: CASSYGIAYEQYF. The CDR3 DNA sequence: TGTGCCAGTAGTTATGGGATAGCCTACGAGCAGTACTTC.

The CDR3, as DNA: TGTGCCAGCAGCTTGTTTGGGGGCACGAACACTGAAGCTTTCTTT. Protein sequence: CASSLFGGTNTEAFF. V is TRBV5-6 and J is TRBJ1-1; D is perhaps TRBD1 (6 bases). CDR1 is SGHDT, CDR2 YYEEEE, per germline. The V end was cut by 1 base, the J end by 1 base, with 11 bases between. This CDR3 is 15 amino acids long.

The V and J genes are TRBV9 and TRBJ2-3, with TRBD1 identical over 8 bases. The CDR3 has 15 residues. Germline-derived CDR1 and CDR2 are SGDLS and YYNGEE. V gave up 3 bases and J gave up 4 bases; unmatched junction bases: 7. The CDR3 sequence is CASSAGQVRPDTQYF. The CDR3 DNA sequence: TGTGCCAGCAGCGCGGGACAGGTTCGCCCAGATACGCAGTATTTT.

The chain has TRBV19 and TRBJ1-2; TRBD1 matches at 7 bases. V gave up 3 bases and J gave up 2 bases; unmatched junction bases: 12. Germline V lookup: CDR1 LNHDA, CDR2 SQIVND (reference sequence). This CDR3 is 17 amino acids long. The chain's CDR3 is CASSIPGQRNPNYGYTF. The CDR3 DNA is TGTGCCAGTAGTATTCCGGGACAGAGAAACCCAAACTATGGCTACACCTTC.

The chain links TRBV11-3 to TRBJ2-3; D remains ambiguous. CDR1 SGHNT and CDR2 YENEEA come from the germline V gene. This CDR3 has 15 residues. V gave up 3 bases and J gave up 0 bases, with 10 bases separating them. The DNA for the CDR3 is TGTGCCAGCAGCTTCGTTCAGTTGAGCACAGATACGCAGTATTTT. Protein sequence: CASSFVQLSTDTQYF.

The chain is built from TRBV10-2 and TRBJ2-1; D not resolved. There are 13 residues in the CDR3. Germline CDR1 is WSHSY and CDR2 is SAAADI. The V and J ends lost 5 bases and 9 bases respectively, with 14 bases between them. CDR3 sequence: CASSLGIEGEQFF. The CDR3 DNA sequence: TGCGCCAGCAGTCTCGGCATCGAAGGTGAGCAGTTCTTC.

J is TRBJ2-2 and V is TRBV9; tentative D call: TRBD2 (6 bases). V was shortened by 0 bases and J by 6 bases, with 12 bases between the two germline ends. Germline CDR1 and CDR2: SGDLS and YYNGEE. The CDR3 extends over 15 amino acids. The CDR3 here is CASSVAGSSSGELFF. The CDR3 DNA sequence: TGTGCCAGCAGCGTAGCCGGGAGTTCTTCCGGGGAGCTGTTTTTT.

CDR3 sequence: CASRATGRNTQYF. The CDR3 coding sequence is TGTGCCAGCAGAGCTACAGGGAGGAATACGCAGTATTTT. The genes are TRBV27 and TRBJ2-3; D may match TRBD1 or TRBD2 (6 bases each). Germline V gene lookup returns CDR1 MNHEY and CDR2 SMNVEV (reference sequence). The CDR3 extends over 13 amino acids. The V gene lost 6 bases and the J gene lost 7 bases, with 14 bases spanning the gap.

The rearrangement uses TRBV30 and TRBJ2-7; D unresolved. Germline CDR1 reads GTSNPN; CDR2 reads SVGIG (reference sequence). This CDR3 spans 11 amino acids. V was cut by 0 bases and J by 5 bases, with 5 bases left in between. The CDR3 region is CAWSVMHEQYF. DNA for the CDR3: TGTGCCTGGAGTGTAATGCACGAGCAGTACTTC.

The V call is TRBV28, the J call TRBJ1-2; tentatively, D is TRBD1 (6 bases). The ends were cut back, 2 bases at V and 7 bases at J, with 14 bases in the middle. CDR1 is MDHEN, CDR2 SYDVKM, per germline. The CDR3 is 14 residues long. CDR3 in DNA: TGTGCCAGCAGTTTAGTACAGGGAGTGGGTGGCTACACCTTC. Its protein is CASSLVQGVGGYTF.

This rearrangement joins TRBV14 to TRBJ2-5; unclear D gene. Germline assignment: CDR1 SGHDN and CDR2 FVKESK. V was pared by 1 base and J by 1 base, with 10 bases between. The CDR3 consists of 15 residues. The CDR3 coding sequence is TGTGCCAGCAGCCAAGGCTGGGGTTCCCAAGAGACCCAGTACTTC. The encoded protein is CASSQGWGSQETQYF. The variable domain in full, completed from reference TRBV14 and TRBJ2-5, reads EAGVTQFPSHSVIEKGQTVTLRCDPISGHDNLYWYRRVMGKEIKFLLHFVKESKQDESGMPNNRFLAERTGGTYSTLKVQPAELEDSGVYFCASSQGWGSQETQYFGPGTRLLVL.

The chain couples TRBV7-6 to TRBJ2-1; 11 nucleotides match TRBD2. This CDR3 has 16 amino acids. Per germline, CDR1 SGHVS and CDR2 FNYEAQ. Trimming cost V 5 bases and J 3 bases; bases outside gene matches: 6. The CDR3 loop is CASSPTGTSGYNEQFF. DNA for the CDR3: TGTGCCAGCAGCCCTACCGGGACTAGCGGCTACAATGAGCAGTTCTTC.

The V and J genes are TRBV7-9 and TRBJ1-4; 7 bases fit TRBD1. The CDR3 extends over 12 amino acids. The germline gives CDR1 SEHNR, CDR2 FQNEAQ (reference sequence). The V and J ends lost 5 bases and 10 bases, in that order; junction bases with no gene match: 4. The CDR3 loop reads CASSGYRGKLFF. CDR3 sequence (DNA): TGTGCCAGCAGCGGGTACAGGGGAAAACTGTTTTTT.

This chain links TRBV5-4 with TRBJ2-3, with 8 positions matching TRBD2. Germline V gene data show CDR1 as SGHNT and CDR2 as YYREEE (reference sequence). The V gene end was trimmed by 4 bases and the J gene end by 1 base; junction bases not matched to a gene: 5. The CDR3 totals 15 residues. Here the CDR3 DNA reads TGTGCCAGCAGCGAAGCGGGAGTGGGCACAGATACGCAGTATTTT. This encodes CASSEAGVGTDTQYF.

The chain recombines TRBV6-1 with TRBJ2-3; 7 bases agree with TRBD1. The CDR3 is made up of 15 amino acids. Germline V gives CDR1 MNHNS, CDR2 SASEGT. V shed 5 bases and J 6 bases; nucleotides not matched to a gene: 11. Here the CDR3 reads CASSLNRGKGDTQYF. DNA of the CDR3: TGTGCCAGCAGTCTGAACAGGGGAAAGGGGGATACGCAGTATTTT.

J is TRBJ2-3 and V is TRBV2; 9 nucleotides match TRBD2. Looked up from germline, CDR1 is SNHLY and CDR2 is FYNNEI. The trim removed 9 bases at V and 5 bases at J, leaving 9 bases unmatched. The CDR3 spans 14 residues. The CDR3 DNA reads as TGTGCCAGTTCGGGACTAGCAGCAGGAGATACGCAGTATTTT. Amino acids: CASSGLAAGDTQYF.

V gene TRBV5-6 combines with J gene TRBJ1-4; a weak D match, TRBD1 (5 bases). This CDR3 spans 15 amino acids. The germline V gene encodes CDR1 SGHDT and CDR2 YYEEEE. Trimming left V 3 bases short and J 8 bases short, with 17 bases between. The CDR3: CASSSRGTGQEKLFF. The CDR3 nucleotides read TGTGCCAGCAGCTCCAGAGGGACTGGCCAGGAAAAACTGTTTTTT.

The CDR3 here is CASSPPPGVSGELFF. CDR3 DNA sequence: TGTGCCAGCAGCCCCCCTCCGGGGGTCTCCGGGGAGCTGTTTTTT. The rearrangement uses TRBV27 and TRBJ2-2; D might be TRBD2 (6 bases). Germline V gene data show CDR1 as MNHEY and CDR2 as SMNVEV (reference sequence). Trimming pared 6 bases from V and 6 bases from J, leaving 17 bases between. This CDR3 is built from 15 residues.

V usage is TRBV5-1 and J usage is TRBJ2-3; the match to TRBD1 covers 9 bases. Germline assignment: CDR1 SGHRS and CDR2 YFSETQ. With V trimmed by 4 bases and J by 3 bases, 6 bases remained unmatched. The CDR3 spans 15 residues. CDR3 coding DNA: TGCGCCAGCAGCCTGGGGACAGGGATGACAGATACGCAGTATTTT. Amino acid sequence: CASSLGTGMTDTQYF.